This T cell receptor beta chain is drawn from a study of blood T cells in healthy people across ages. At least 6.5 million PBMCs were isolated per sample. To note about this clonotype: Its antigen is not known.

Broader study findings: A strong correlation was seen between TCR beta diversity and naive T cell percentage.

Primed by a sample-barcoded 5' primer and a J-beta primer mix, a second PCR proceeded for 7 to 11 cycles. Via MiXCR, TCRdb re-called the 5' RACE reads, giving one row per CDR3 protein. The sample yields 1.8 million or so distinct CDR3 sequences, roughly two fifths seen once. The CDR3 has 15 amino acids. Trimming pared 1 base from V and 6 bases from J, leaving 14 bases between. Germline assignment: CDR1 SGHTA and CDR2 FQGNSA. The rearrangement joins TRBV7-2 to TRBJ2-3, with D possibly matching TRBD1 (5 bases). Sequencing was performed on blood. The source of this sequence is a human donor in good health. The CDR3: CASSLGGASGDTQYF. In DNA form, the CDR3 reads TGTGCCAGCAGCTTAGGTGGGGCTAGTGGGGATACGCAGTATTTT.